The clone carrying this T cell receptor (beta chain) was detected only a few times. What it binds is not known. The sample originates from a study of T cells after yellow fever vaccination. Findings of the study overall: Just a small share of clonotypes turned up in the CD4 compartment as well as the CD8 compartment. The secondary response showed a weaker magnitude and a faster peak, day 5 versus 15.

V lost 4 bases and J lost 2; bases outside the gene matches: 9. This CDR3 has 18 amino acids. Germline V gives CDR1 SGHTA, CDR2 FQGNSA. The 5'RACE template-switching step produced TCR cDNA and added a universal primer site and UMIs. TCRdb re-derived calls from the 5' RACE reads in MiXCR, one entry per CDR3 protein. The sample includes 120,000 or so distinct CDR3 sequences, almost 9% of them seen just once. Sequenced material: CD8+ T cells sorted from PBMCs, taken on the day of the yellow fever booster vaccination. The receptor was isolated from a man younger than 35 who received the YFV17D yellow fever vaccine. This chain connects TRBV7-2 to TRBJ1-3, with 12 bases lining up with TRBD1. The CDR3 region has the DNA TGTGCCAGCAGCTCGCAAGGGGGGACAGGGGGCGCTGGAAACACCATATATTTT. Its translation is CASSSQGGTGGAGNTIYF.